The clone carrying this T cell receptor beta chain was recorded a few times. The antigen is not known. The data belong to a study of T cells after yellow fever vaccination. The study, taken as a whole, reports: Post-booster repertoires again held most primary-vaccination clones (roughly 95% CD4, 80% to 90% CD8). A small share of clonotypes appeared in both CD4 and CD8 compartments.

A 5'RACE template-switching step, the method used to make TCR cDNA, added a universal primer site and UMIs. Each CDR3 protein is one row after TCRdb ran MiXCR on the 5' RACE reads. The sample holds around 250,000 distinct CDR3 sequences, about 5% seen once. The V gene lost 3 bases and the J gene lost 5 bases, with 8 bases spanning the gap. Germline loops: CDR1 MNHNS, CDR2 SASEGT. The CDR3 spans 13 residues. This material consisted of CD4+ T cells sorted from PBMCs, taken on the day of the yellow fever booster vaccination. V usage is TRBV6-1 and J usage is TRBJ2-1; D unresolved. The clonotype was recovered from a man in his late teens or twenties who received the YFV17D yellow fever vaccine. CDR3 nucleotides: TGTGCCAGCAGTGAGCGGTTTGACAATGAGCAGTTCTTC. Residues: CASSERFDNEQFF.